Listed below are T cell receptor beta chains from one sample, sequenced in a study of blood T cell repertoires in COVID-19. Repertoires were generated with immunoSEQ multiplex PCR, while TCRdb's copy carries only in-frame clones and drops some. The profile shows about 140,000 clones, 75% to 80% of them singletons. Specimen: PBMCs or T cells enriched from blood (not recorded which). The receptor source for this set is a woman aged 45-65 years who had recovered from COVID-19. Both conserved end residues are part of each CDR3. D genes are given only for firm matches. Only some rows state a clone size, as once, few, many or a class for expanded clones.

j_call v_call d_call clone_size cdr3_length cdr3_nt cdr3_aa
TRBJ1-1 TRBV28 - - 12 TGTGCCAGCACCGGGGTAAACACTGAAGCTTTCTTT CASTGVNTEAFF
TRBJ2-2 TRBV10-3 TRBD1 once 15 TGTGCCATCAGGACAGGGGAAACGAACACCGGGGAGCTGTTTTTT CAIRTGETNTGELFF
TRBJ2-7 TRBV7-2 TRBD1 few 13 TGTGCCAGCAGCTTAGCTAACAGGGGGCGGCAGTACTTC CASSLANRGRQYF
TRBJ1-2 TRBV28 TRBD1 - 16 TGTGCCAGCAGTTTGGCCCCGAGGCAGGGGGACTATGGCTACACCTTC CASSLAPRQGDYGYTF
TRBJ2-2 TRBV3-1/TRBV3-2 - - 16 TGTGCCAGCAGCCGGGTTGAGGGACATAACACCGGGGAGCTGTTTTTT CASSRVEGHNTGELFF
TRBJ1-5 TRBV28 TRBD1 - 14 TGTGCCAGCAGTTTGGGACAGGGCACCCAGCCCCAGCATTTT CASSLGQGTQPQHF
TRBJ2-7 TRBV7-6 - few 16 TGTGCCAGCAGCTTAGGGGTCAGGGGCGGCTCCTACGAGCAGTACTTC CASSLGVRGGSYEQYF
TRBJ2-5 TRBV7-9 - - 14 TGTGCCAGCAGCTTAGCGATCCGGGTAGAGACCCAGTACTTC CASSLAIRVETQYF
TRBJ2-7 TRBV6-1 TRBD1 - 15 TGTGCCAGCAGTGAACCGACAGGGGCTTACTACGAGCAGTACTTC CASSEPTGAYYEQYF
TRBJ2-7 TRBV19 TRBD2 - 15 TGTGCCAGCGGACTAGCGGGGGGGCCCCACTACGAGCAGTACTTC CASGLAGGPHYEQYF
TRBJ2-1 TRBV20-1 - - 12 TGCAGTGCTAGTCTTAGCGCCAATGAGCAGTTCTTC CSASLSANEQFF
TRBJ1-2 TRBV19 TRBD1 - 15 TGTGCCAGTAGTACGCAACAGGGGGCAGCTTATGGCTACACCTTC CASSTQQGAAYGYTF
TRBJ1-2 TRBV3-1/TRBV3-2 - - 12 TGTGCCAGCAGCCCGGGGGGTTATGGCTACACCTTC CASSPGGYGYTF
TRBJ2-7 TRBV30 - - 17 TGTGCCTGGAGTGTACCCCGGGCAGGGAGGCTCTCCTACGAGCAGTACTTC CAWSVPRAGRLSYEQYF
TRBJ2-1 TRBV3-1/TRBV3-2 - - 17 TGTGCCAGCAGCCATCCCCTACGCGGGACTTCTTACAATGAGCAGTTCTTC CASSHPLRGTSYNEQFF
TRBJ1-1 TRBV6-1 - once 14 TGTGCCAGCAGTGAAACTCTAGGCCTCACTGAAGCTTTCTTT CASSETLGLTEAFF
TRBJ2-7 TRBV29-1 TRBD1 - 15 TGCAGCGTTGAAGAGGACAGGGGGATCTCCTACGAGCAGTACTTC CSVEEDRGISYEQYF
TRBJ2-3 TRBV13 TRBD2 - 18 TGTGCCAGCAGCATCCGACTAGCGGGAGAAGTGAGCACAGATACGCAGTATTTT CASSIRLAGEVSTDTQYF
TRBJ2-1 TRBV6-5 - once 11 TGTGCCAGCAGTTACGTCGATGAGCAGTTCTTC CASSYVDEQFF
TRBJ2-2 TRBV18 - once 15 TGTGCCAGCTCAGCGGACACTTCGAACACCGGGGAGCTGTTTTTT CASSADTSNTGELFF
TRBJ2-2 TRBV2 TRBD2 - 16 TGTGCCAGCAGTTCCGGACTAGCGGGAGCGGGGGGGGAGCTGTTTTTT CASSSGLAGAGGELFF
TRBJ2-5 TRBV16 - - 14 TGTGCCAGCAGCTGGAGCAGGAGGGAAGAGACCCAGTACTTC CASSWSRREETQYF
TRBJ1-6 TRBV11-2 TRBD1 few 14 TGTGCCAGCAGCCGCACAGGGGGCGAATCACCCCTCCACTTT CASSRTGGESPLHF
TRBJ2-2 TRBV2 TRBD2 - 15 TGTGCCAGCAGCCTAGCGGGGGGGCCCGCCGGGGAGCTGTTTTTT CASSLAGGPAGELFF
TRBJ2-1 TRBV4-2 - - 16 TGTGCCAGCAGCCAACCAGACCGGGGAGCTAACAATGAGCAGTTCTTC CASSQPDRGANNEQFF
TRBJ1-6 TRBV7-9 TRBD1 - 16 TGTGCCAGCAGCTTGGACAGGGGGCACCATAATTCACCCCTCCACTTT CASSLDRGHHNSPLHF
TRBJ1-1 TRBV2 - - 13 TGTGCCAGCAGTAACAGGGTCCCCACTGAAGCTTTCTTT CASSNRVPTEAFF
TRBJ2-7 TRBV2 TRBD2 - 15 TGTGCCAGCATCCGGACTAGCGGGACCCTCTACGAGCAGTACTTC CASIRTSGTLYEQYF
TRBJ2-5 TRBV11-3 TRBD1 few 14 TGTGCCAGCAGCAGGGACAGTGGCCAAGAGACCCAGTACTTC CASSRDSGQETQYF
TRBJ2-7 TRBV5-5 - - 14 TGTGCCAGCAGCTTGCTTGACTACTCCTACGAGCAGTACTTC CASSLLDYSYEQYF
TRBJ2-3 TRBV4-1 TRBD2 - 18 TGCGCCAGCAGCCAACAACTAGCGGGGGGGCTTGAGGCAGATACGCAGTATTTT CASSQQLAGGLEADTQYF
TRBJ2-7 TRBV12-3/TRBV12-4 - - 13 TGTGCCAGCAGTTTAGGCCTACCCTACGAGCAGTACTTC CASSLGLPYEQYF
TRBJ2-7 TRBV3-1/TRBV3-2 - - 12 TGTGCCAGCAGCCTACCCCCGGACGAGCAGTACTTC CASSLPPDEQYF
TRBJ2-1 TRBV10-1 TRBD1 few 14 TGCGCCAGCAGTAGGGACAGAGCCTACAATGAGCAGTTCTTC CASSRDRAYNEQFF
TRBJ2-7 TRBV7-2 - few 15 TGTGCCAGCAGCTTAGTGAGTAGGGGTGCCTACGAGCAGTACTTC CASSLVSRGAYEQYF
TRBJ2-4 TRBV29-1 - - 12 TGCAGCGTAGTGAGTGGGGCAAACATTCAGTACTTC CSVVSGANIQYF
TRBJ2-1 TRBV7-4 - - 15 TGTGCCAGCAGCTCCGGGATCGCAAGAGGCAATGAGCAGTTCTTC CASSSGIARGNEQFF
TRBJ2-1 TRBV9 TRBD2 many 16 TGTGCCAGCAGCGTTCCGGGACTAGCCCCCCTCAATGAGCAGTTCTTC CASSVPGLAPLNEQFF
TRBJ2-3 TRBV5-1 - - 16 TGCGCCAGCAGCTCAGAGGGGGGGGCCCCGGCAGATACGCAGTATTTT CASSSEGGAPADTQYF
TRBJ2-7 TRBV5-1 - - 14 TGCGCCAGCAGCCTAGGACAGACTCACGACGAGCAGTACTTC CASSLGQTHDEQYF
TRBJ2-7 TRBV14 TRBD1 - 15 TGTGCCAGCAGCCAAGTCGATCTACAGGGGGCCGAGCAGTACTTC CASSQVDLQGAEQYF
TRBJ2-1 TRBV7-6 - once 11 TGTGCCAGCAGCTTTACCGGGGAGCAGTTCTTC CASSFTGEQFF
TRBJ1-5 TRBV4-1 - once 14 TGCGCCAGCAAAGGGGCGGGGAGCAATCAGCCCCAGCATTTT CASKGAGSNQPQHF
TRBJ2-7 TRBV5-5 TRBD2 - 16 TGTGCCAGCTCTAGGACTAGCGGGGGTCTCAACTACGAGCAGTACTTC CASSRTSGGLNYEQYF
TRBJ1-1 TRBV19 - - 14 TGTGCCAGTACCATGGGACTGACGAACACTGAAGCTTTCTTT CASTMGLTNTEAFF
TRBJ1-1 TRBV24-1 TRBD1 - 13 TGTGCCACCCCGGACACCACAGGGGCTGAAGCTTTCTTT CATPDTTGAEAFF